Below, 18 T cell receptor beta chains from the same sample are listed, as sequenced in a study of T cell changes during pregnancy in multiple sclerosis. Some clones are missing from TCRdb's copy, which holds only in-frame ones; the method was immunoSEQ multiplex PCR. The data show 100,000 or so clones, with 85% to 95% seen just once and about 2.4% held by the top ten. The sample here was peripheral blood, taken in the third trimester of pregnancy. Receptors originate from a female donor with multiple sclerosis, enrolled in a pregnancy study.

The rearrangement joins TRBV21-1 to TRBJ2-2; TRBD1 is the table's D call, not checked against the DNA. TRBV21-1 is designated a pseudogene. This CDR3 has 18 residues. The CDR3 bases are TGTGCCAGCAGCACCCGGGGGACAGGGGAACTGAACACCGGGGAGCTGTTTTTT. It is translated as CASSTRGTGELNTGELFF.

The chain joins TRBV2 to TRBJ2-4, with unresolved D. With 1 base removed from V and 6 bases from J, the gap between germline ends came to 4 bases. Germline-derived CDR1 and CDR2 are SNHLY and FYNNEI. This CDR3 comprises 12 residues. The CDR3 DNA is TGTGCCAGCAGTGAAGGCGGAAACATTCAGTACTTC. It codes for CASSEGGNIQYF.

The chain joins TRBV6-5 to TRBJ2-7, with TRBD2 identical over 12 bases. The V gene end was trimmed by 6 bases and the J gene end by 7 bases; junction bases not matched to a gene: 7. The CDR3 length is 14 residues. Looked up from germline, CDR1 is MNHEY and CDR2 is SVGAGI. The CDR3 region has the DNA TGTGCCAGCAGAAGACTAGCGGGAGTTGGGGAGCAGTACTTC. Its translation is CASRRLAGVGEQYF.

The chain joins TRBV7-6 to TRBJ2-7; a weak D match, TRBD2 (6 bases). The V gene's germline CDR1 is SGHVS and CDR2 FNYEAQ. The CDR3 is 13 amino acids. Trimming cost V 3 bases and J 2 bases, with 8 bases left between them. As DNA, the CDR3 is TGTGCCAGCAGCTTTAGCGGTACCTACGAGCAGTACTTC. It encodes CASSFSGTYEQYF.

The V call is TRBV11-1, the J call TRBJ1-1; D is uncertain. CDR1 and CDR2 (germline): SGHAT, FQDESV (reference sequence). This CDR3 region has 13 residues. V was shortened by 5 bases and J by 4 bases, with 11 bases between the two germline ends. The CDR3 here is CASSDGHLTEAFF. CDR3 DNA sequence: TGTGCCAGCAGCGATGGGCATCTCACTGAAGCTTTCTTT.

The CDR3 sequence: CASSGTTEQFF. CDR3 nucleotide sequence: TGTGCCAGCAGCGGGACTACTGAGCAGTTCTTC. V is TRBV9 and J is TRBJ2-1, with D perhaps TRBD2 (6 bases). Trimming left V 3 bases short and J 9 bases short, with 7 bases between. Germline values: CDR1 SGDLS, CDR2 YYNGEE. The CDR3 totals 11 residues.

CDR3 DNA sequence: TGCAGCGTTTCTCAAGGGACTAGCGGGAGTTCGATAGTCAAAAACATTCAGTACTTC. Amino acid sequence: CSVSQGTSGSSIVKNIQYF. This rearrangement joins TRBV29-1 to TRBJ2-4, with 14 bases aligning to TRBD2. CDR1 and CDR2 (germline): SQVTM, ANQGSEA. The CDR3 length is 19 residues. The V segment lost 5 bases and the J segment 3 bases; nucleotides outside the gene matches: 15.

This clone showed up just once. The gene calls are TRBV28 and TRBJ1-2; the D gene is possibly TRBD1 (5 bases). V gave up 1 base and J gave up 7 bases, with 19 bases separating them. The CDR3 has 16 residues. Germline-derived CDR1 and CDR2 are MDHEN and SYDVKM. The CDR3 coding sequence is TGTGCCAGCAGTTTATCAGGGTTGGGGACTATATCTGGCTACACCTTC. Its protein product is CASSLSGLGTISGYTF.

CDR3 coding DNA: TGTGCCAGCAGCGCCGCCCAGGGGGAAGTTGAAGCTTTCTTT. Amino acid sequence: CASSAAQGEVEAFF. The genes are TRBV11-2 and TRBJ1-1; 7 nucleotides match TRBD1. Losses at the gene ends were 5 bases for V and 7 bases for J; bases not matched to a gene: 10. The V gene's germline CDR1 is SGHAT and CDR2 FQNNGV. This CDR3 spans 14 amino acids.

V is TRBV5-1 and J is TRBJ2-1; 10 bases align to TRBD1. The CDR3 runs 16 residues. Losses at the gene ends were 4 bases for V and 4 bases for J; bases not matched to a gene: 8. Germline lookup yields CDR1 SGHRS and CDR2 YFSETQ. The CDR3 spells CASSPGTGVGYNEQFF. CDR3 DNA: TGCGCCAGCAGCCCTGGGACAGGGGTAGGGTACAATGAGCAGTTCTTC.

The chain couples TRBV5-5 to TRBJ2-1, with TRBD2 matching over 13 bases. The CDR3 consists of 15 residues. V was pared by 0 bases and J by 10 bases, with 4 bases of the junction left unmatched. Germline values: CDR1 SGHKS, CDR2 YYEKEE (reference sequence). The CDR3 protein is CASSLGTSGSMEQFF. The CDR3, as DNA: TGTGCCAGCAGCTTGGGGACTAGCGGGAGTATGGAGCAGTTCTTC.

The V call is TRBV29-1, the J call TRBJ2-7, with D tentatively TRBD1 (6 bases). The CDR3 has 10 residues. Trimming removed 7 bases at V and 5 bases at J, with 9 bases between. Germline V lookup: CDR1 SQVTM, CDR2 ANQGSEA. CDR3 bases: TGCAGCGCCTGGGACAACGAGCAGTACTTC. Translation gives CSAWDNEQYF.

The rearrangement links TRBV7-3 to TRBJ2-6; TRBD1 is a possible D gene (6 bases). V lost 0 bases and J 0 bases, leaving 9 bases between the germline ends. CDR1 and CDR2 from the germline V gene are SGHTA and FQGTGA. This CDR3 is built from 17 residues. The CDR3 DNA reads TGTGCCAGCAGCTTAACGGGGGCAGGCTCTGGGGCCAACGTCCTGACTTTC. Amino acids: CASSLTGAGSGANVLTF.

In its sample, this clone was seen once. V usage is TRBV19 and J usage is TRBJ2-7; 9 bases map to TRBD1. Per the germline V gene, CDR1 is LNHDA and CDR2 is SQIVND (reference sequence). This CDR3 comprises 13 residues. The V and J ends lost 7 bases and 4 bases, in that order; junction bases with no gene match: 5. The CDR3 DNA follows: TGTGCCAGTAACAGGGGGCGGGGGTACGAGCAGTACTTC. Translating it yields CASNRGRGYEQYF.

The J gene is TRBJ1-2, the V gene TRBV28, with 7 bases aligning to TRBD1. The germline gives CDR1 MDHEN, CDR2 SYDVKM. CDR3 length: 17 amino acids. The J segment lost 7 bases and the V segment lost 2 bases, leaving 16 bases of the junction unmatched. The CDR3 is CASSLMAGGTGWGGYTF. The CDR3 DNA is TGTGCCAGCAGTTTAATGGCAGGGGGGACGGGGTGGGGTGGCTACACCTTC.

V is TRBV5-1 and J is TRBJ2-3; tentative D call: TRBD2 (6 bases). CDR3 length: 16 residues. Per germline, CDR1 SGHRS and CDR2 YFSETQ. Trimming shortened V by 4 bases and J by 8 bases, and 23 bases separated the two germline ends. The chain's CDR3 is CASSPPWDLRGGTQYF. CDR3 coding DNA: TGCGCCAGCAGCCCCCCTTGGGACTTACGTGGGGGTACGCAGTATTTT.

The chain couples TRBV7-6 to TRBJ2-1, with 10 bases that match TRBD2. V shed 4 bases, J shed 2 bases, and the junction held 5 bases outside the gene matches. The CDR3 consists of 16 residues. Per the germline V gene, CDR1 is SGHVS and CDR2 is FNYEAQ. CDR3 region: CASSSDGLAAYNEQFF. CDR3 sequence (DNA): TGTGCCAGCAGCTCAGACGGACTAGCGGCCTACAATGAGCAGTTCTTC.

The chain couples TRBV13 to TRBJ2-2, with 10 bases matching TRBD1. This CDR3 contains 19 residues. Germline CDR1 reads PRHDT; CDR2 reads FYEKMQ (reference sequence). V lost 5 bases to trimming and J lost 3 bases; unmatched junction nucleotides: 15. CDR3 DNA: TGTGCCAGCAGCGCCCGACAGGGGGCGCGTCTAGAGGACACCGGGGAGCTGTTTTTT. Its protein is CASSARQGARLEDTGELFF.